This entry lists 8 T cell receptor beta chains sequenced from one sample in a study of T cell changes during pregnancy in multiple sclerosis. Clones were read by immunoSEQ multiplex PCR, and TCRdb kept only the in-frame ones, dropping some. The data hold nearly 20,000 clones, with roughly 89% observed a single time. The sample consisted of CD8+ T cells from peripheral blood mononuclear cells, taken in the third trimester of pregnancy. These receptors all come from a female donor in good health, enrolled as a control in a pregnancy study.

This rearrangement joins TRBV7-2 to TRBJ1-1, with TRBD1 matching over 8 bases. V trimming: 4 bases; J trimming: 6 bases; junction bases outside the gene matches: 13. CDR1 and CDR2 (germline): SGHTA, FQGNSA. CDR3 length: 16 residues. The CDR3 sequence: CASSSSWTGPGAEAFF. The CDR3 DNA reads TGTGCCAGCAGCTCTTCCTGGACAGGGCCCGGCGCTGAAGCTTTCTTT. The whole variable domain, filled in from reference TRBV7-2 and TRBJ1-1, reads GAGVSQSPSNKVTEKGKDVELRCDPISGHTALYWYRQSLGQGLEFLIYFQGNSAPDKSGLPSDRFSAERTGGSVSTLTIQRTQQEDSAVYLCASSSSWTGPGAEAFFGQGTRLTVV.

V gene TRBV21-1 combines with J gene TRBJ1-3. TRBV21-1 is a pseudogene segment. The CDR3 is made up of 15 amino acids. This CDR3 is CASSKQRHSGNTIYF. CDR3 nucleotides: TGTGCCAGCAGCAAACAGCGCCACTCTGGAAACACCATATATTTT.

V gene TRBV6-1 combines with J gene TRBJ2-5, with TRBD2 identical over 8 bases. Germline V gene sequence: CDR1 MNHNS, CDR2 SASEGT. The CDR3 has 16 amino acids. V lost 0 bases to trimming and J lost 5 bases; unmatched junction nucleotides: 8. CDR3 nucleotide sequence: TGTGCCAGCAGTGAAGCGATCAGCGGGGGCTTTGAGACCCAGTACTTC. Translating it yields CASSEAISGGFETQYF.

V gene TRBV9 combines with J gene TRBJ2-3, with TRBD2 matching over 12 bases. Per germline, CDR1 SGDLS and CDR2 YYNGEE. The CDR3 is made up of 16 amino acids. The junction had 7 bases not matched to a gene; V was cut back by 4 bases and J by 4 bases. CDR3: CASSPPLAGGPDTQYF. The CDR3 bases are TGTGCCAGCAGCCCCCCCCTAGCGGGGGGGCCAGATACGCAGTATTTT.

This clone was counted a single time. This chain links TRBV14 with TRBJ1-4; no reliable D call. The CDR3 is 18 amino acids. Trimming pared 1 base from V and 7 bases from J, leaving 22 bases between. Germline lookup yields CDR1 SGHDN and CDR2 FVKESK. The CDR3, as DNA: TGTGCCAGCAGCCAAGTTCCCCCGCGGGATGTTATGTTTGAAAAACTGTTTTTT. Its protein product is CASSQVPPRDVMFEKLFF.

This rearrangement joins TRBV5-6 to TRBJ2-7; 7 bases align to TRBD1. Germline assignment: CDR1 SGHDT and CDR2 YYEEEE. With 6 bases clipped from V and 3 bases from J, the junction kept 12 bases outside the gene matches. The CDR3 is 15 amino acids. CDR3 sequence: CASTPDRSHLYEQYF. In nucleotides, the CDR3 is TGTGCCAGCACCCCGGACAGGAGCCACCTCTACGAGCAGTACTTC.

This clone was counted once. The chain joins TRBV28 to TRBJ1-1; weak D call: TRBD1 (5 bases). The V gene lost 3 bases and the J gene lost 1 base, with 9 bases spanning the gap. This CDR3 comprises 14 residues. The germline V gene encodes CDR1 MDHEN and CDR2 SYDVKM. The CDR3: CASSFRGSNTEAFF. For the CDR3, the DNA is TGTGCCAGCAGTTTTCGGGGGTCGAACACTGAAGCTTTCTTT.

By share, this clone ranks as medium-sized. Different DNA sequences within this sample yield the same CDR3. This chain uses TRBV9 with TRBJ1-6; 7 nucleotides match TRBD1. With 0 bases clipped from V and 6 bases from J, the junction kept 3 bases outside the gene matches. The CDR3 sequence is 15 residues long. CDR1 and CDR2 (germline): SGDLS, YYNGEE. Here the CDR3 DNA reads TGTGCCAGCAGCGTAGAAGGGGGCCTTAATTCACCCCTCCACTTT. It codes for CASSVEGGLNSPLHF.